Given below is one T cell receptor beta chain in context. The target antigen is unknown. A read error may account for a junction end that differs from germline. This table comes from immunoSEQ multiplex PCR, and its TCRdb copy is limited to in-frame clones, with some not included. The sample includes 60,000 to 75,000 clones, about 89% of them seen just once. The data were obtained in a study of OX40 agonist ivuxolimab in advanced cancers. No patient had autoimmune disease or received systemic immunosuppression. Blood samples were obtained at baseline, cycle 4 day 1, and cycle 7 day 1. Study observations and caveats: In the expanded peripheral T cells, antigen specificity was never determined.

This CDR3 comprises 14 residues. Germline CDR1 is SSHAT and CDR2 is FNYEAQ (reference sequence). This chain connects TRBV7-7 to TRBJ2-7, with 7 bases identical to TRBD2. The input for sequencing was CD4+ or CD8+ T cells sorted from blood, taken in a trial of the OX40 agonist ivuxolimab. This receptor was identified in an adult with an advanced solid tumor such as melanoma, head and neck, liver or kidney cancer. CDR3 DNA: TGTGCTAGCAGCTTTGGCGGGAGCTCCTACGAGCAGTACTTC. Its protein is CASSFGGSSYEQYF.